What follows are 8 T cell receptor beta chains derived from one specimen sequenced in a study of patients and donors after allogeneic stem cell transplantation. One entry per CDR3 protein results from TCRdb running MiXCR on the RT-PCR reads. The sample yields about 960,000 distinct CDR3 sequences, under 20% seen once. The sequenced sample was blood, either unsorted or a sorted T cell fraction (not recorded which). These receptors all stem from a human donor who was either an allogeneic HSCT recipient or a stem cell or donor lymphocyte infusion donor (not recorded which). It is not recorded whose cells these are; they may come from a transplant donor.

This clonotype was observed a few times. The chain is built from TRBV5-1 and TRBJ2-7; D remains unclear. Germline assignment: CDR1 SGHRS and CDR2 YFSETQ. The V end lost 4 bases, the J end lost 3 bases, and 14 bases lay between the germline ends. The CDR3 is 14 amino acids. The CDR3 spells CASSQIGRFYEQYF. In nucleotides, the CDR3 is TGCGCCAGCAGCCAGATAGGCAGATTCTACGAGCAGTACTTC. Full variable domain (rest looked up from reference TRBV5-1 and TRBJ2-7): KAGVTQTPRYLIKTRGQQVTLSCSPISGHRSVSWYQQTPGQGLQFLFEYFSETQRNKGNFPGRFSGRQFSNSRSEMNVSTLELGDSALYLCASSQIGRFYEQYFGPGTRLTVT.

CDR3 bases: TGCGCCAGTGCCGAGACAGGAGGAGTGACTGAAGCTTTCTTT. Translating it yields CASAETGGVTEAFF. V gene TRBV5-1 combines with J gene TRBJ1-1; D possibly corresponds to TRBD1 (6 bases). Trimming left V 8 bases short and J 5 bases short, with 19 bases between. The CDR3 covers 14 residues. Germline V gene data show CDR1 as SGHRS and CDR2 as YFSETQ. Full variable domain (remainder filled in from reference TRBV5-1 and TRBJ1-1): KAGVTQTPRYLIKTRGQQVTLSCSPISGHRSVSWYQQTPGQGLQFLFEYFSETQRNKGNFPGRFSGRQFSNSRSEMNVSTLELGDSALYLCASAETGGVTEAFFGQGTRLTVV.

J is TRBJ1-5 and V is TRBV7-9; 9 bases align to TRBD1. The CDR3 has 15 residues. The germline CDR1 and CDR2 sequences are SEHNR and FQNEAQ (reference sequence). Trimming at V came to 4 bases and at J to 5 bases, leaving 6 bases not matched to a gene. CDR3 in DNA: TGTGCCAGCAGCTCAACAGGGGGCAGGGATCAGCCCCAGCATTTT. Amino acids: CASSSTGGRDQPQHF.

This clonotype occurred many times. This chain uses TRBV24-1 with TRBJ2-1, with TRBD1 matching over 8 bases. The CDR3 spans 16 residues. The V and J ends lost 0 bases and 9 bases, in that order; junction bases with no gene match: 9. Looked up from germline, CDR1 is KGHDR and CDR2 is SFDVKD. CDR3 sequence (DNA): TGTGCCACCAGTGATTTGCGGACTGACAGGGGATTTGAGCAGTTCTTC. The encoded protein is CATSDLRTDRGFEQFF.

The chain recombines TRBV15 with TRBJ2-2; either TRBD1 or TRBD2 may fit D (5 bases each). From germline, CDR1 is LNHNV and CDR2 YYDKDF (reference sequence). V lost 8 bases, J lost 5 bases, and 15 bases lay in between. The CDR3 contains 14 residues. The DNA for the CDR3 is TGTGCCACCGCCCGGGACGGCCGGACCGGGGAGCTGTTTTTT. Its translation is CATARDGRTGELFF. The entire variable domain, with the rest obtained from reference TRBV15 and TRBJ2-2, is as follows: DAMVIQNPRYQVTQFGKPVTLSCSQTLNHNVMYWYQQKSSQAPKLLFHYYDKDFNNEADTPDNFQSRRPNTSFCFLDIRSPGLGDTAMYLCATARDGRTGELFFGEGSRLTVL.

This chain joins TRBV10-3 and TRBJ2-7, with a weak D call TRBD2 (5 bases). Germline-derived CDR1 and CDR2 are ENHRY and SYGVKD. V gave up 3 bases and J gave up 3 bases, with 15 bases separating them. This CDR3 spans 15 amino acids. CDR3 region: CAISDYTRANYEQYF. In nucleotides, the CDR3 is TGTGCCATCAGTGACTATACTAGGGCCAACTACGAGCAGTACTTC.

CDR3 DNA: TGCAGCGTTGAAAGGGGAATTGGTAACTATGGCTACACCTTC. Its translation: CSVERGIGNYGYTF. This rearrangement joins TRBV29-1 to TRBJ1-2, with a possible D match to TRBD1 (5 bases). Germline lookup yields CDR1 SQVTM and CDR2 ANQGSEA. The CDR3 consists of 14 residues. The ends were cut back, 2 bases at V and 1 base at J, with 11 bases in the middle.

There are a few counts of this clonotype. V usage is TRBV7-8 and J usage is TRBJ2-3; D perhaps matches TRBD1 (5 bases). V was trimmed by 0 bases and J by 4 bases, leaving 14 bases between them. The CDR3 consists of 16 residues. The V gene's germline CDR1 is SGHVS and CDR2 FQNEAQ. The CDR3 spells CASSLAEWGRADTQYF. For the CDR3, the DNA is TGTGCCAGCAGCTTAGCGGAGTGGGGCCGGGCAGATACGCAGTATTTT.